This T cell receptor (beta chain) stems from a study of T cell repertoires in cytomegalovirus infection. Background on the study: HLA-C-restricted CMV epitopes, recently identified, and well-studied HLA-B-restricted ones were used by the study.

CDR1 and CDR2 from the germline V gene are SGHTA and FQGNSA. The CDR3 is 16 residues long. V lost 4 bases and J 1 base, leaving 16 bases between the germline ends. This clonotype was seen many times. The antigen remains undetermined. TCRdb reanalysed the reads using MiXCR and keeps one entry per CDR3 protein. The table has around 540,000 distinct CDR3 sequences, around a third seen once. This rearrangement joins TRBV7-2 to TRBJ1-1; D is uncertain. The sample here was cultured PBMCs, taken from culture after CMV antigen stimulation. The TCR sequence derives from a human donor in good health (CMV status not recorded). Some clones in this sample may be carry-over from other donors' samples. CDR3 sequence: CASSYPREGTNTEAFF. CDR3 nucleotides: TGTGCCAGCAGCTACCCCCGCGAGGGAACGAACACTGAAGCTTTCTTT.